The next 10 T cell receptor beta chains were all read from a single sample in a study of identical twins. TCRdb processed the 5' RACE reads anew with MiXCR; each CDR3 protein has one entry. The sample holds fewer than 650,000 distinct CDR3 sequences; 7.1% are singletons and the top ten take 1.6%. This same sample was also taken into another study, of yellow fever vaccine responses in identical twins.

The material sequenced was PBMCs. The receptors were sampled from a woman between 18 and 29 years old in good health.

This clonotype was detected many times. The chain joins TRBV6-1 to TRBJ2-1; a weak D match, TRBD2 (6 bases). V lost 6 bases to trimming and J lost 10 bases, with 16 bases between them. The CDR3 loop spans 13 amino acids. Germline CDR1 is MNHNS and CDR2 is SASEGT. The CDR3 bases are TGTGCCAGCAGCGGGACTTTCCGCGGAGAGCAGTTCTTC. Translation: CASSGTFRGEQFF.

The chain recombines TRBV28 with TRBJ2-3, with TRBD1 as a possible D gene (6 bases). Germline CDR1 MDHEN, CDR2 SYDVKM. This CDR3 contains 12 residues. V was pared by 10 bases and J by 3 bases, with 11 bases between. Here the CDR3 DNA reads TGTGCCACAAGGGGGATAACAGATACGCAGTATTTT. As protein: CATRGITDTQYF.

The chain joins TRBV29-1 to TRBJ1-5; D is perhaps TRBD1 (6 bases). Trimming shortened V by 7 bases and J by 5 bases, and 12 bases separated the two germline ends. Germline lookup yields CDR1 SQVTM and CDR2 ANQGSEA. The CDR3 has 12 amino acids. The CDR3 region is CSAGGRDQPQHF. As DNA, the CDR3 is TGCAGCGCTGGGGGCAGGGATCAGCCCCAGCATTTT.

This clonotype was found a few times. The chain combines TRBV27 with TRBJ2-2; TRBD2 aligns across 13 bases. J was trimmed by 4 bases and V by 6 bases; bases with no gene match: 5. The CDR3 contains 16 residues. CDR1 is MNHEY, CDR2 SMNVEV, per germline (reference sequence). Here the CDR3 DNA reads TGTGCCAGCAGGATAACTAGCGGGGGGGTCACCGGGGAGCTGTTTTTT. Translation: CASRITSGGVTGELFF.

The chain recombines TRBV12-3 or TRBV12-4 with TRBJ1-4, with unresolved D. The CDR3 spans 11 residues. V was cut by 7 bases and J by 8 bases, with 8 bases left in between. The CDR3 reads CASTPGEKLFF. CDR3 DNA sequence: TGTGCCAGCACTCCCGGGGAAAAACTGTTTTTT.

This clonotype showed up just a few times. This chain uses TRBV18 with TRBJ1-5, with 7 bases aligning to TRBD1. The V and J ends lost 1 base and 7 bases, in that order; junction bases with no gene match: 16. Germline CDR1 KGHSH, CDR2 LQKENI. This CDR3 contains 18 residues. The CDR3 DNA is TGTGCCAGCTCACCACTAGTCTTACAGGGGTCTGTGATACAGCCCCAGCATTTT. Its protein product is CASSPLVLQGSVIQPQHF.

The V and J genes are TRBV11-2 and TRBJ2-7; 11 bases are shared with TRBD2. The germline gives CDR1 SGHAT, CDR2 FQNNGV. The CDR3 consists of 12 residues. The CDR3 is CASSFSGGGLDV. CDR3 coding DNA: TGTGCCAGCAGCTTTAGCGGGGGGGGTTTGGACGTC.

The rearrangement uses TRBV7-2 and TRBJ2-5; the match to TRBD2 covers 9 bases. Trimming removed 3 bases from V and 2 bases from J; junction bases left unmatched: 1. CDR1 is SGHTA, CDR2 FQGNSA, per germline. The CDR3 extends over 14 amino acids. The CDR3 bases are TGTGCCAGCAGCTTTGCGGGGGGGCAAGAGACCCAGTACTTC. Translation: CASSFAGGQETQYF.

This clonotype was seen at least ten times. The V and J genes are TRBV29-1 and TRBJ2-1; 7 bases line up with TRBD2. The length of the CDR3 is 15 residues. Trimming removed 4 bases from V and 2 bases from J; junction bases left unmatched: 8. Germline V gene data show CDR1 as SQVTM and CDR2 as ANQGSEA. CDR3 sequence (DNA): TGCAGCGTTGTTGGCGGGAGAGGGGCCTACAATGAGCAGTTCTTC. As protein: CSVVGGRGAYNEQFF.

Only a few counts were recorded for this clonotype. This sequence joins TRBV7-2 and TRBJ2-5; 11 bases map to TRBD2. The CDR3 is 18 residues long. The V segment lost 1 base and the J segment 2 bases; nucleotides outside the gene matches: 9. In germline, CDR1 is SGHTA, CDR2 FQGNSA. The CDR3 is CASSLGLAGGLAQETQYF. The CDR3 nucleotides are TGTGCCAGCAGCTTAGGGCTAGCGGGGGGCCTCGCGCAAGAGACCCAGTACTTC.